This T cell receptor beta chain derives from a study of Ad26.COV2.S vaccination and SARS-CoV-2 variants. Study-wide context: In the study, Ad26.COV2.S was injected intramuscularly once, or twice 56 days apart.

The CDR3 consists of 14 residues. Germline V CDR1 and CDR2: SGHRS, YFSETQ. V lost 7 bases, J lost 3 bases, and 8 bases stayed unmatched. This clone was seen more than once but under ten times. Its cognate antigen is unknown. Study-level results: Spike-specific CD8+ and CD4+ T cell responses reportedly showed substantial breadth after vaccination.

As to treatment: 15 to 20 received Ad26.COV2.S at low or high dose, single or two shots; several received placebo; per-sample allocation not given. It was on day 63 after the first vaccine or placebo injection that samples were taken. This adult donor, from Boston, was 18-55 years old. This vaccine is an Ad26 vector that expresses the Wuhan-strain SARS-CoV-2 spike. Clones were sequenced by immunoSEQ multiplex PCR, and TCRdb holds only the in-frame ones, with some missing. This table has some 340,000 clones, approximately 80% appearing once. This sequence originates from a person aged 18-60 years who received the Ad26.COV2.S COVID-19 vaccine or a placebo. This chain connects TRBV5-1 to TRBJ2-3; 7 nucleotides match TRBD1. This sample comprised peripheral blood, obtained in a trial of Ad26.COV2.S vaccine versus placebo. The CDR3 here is CASGSTGSTDTQYF. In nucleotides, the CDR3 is TGCGCCAGCGGGTCGACAGGGTCAACAGATACGCAGTATTTT. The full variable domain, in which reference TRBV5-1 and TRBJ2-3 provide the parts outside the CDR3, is KAGVTQTPRYLIKTRGQQVTLSCSPISGHRSVSWYQQTPGQGLQFLFEYFSETQRNKGNFPGRFSGRQFSNSRSEMNVSTLELGDSALYLCASGSTGSTDTQYFGPGTRLTVL.